The TCR beta chain under discussion was sequenced for a study of shared clonotypes between healthy human individuals. Looked up from germline, CDR1 is MRHNA and CDR2 is SNTAGT. The CDR3 consists of 13 residues. V was clipped by 8 bases and J by 1 base; unmatched bases: 2. Deep-level settings were used for running the assay. Generated by immunoSEQ multiplex PCR, the TCRdb table keeps only in-frame clones and is missing some. This sample has some 2,000,000 clones; approximately 96% occur once, and the top ten carry around 0.13%. The sequence derives from a man aged 18 to 30 in good health. The chain combines TRBV6-4 with TRBJ1-5; the match to TRBD1 covers 7 bases. Sequenced sample: naive CD4+ T cells sorted from blood. Subset meaning: CD45RA+ positively selected. CDR3: CASRQGSNQPQHF. The CDR3 bases are TGTGCCAGCCGACAGGGAAGCAATCAGCCCCAGCATTTT.